This T cell receptor (beta chain) is from a study of T cells in Graves' hyperthyroidism and ophthalmopathy. Overall study findings and caveats: Most expanded thyroid clonotypes above 0.001 also appeared in blood.

Many counts were recorded for this clonotype. The antigen is unknown. Subjects aged 18 to 65 presented with newly diagnosed hyperthyroidism of less than 2 months' duration. Patients having uncontrolled infection, another autoimmune disease, pregnancy or lactation were not included. This sample holds PBMCs from about 9.3 ml fresh peripheral blood. RNA transcripts provided the source from which TCR beta CDR3 regions were amplified. Researchers ran a first-round RT-PCR on the TCR CDR3 using the HTBI primer set. TCRdb re-analysed the multiplex PCR reads in MiXCR, keeping a single row per CDR3 protein. The sample lists roughly 700,000 distinct CDR3 sequences; 17% were seen once. This CDR3 comprises 15 residues. Germline CDR1 MNHEY, CDR2 SVGAGI. The ends were cut back, 4 bases at V and 0 bases at J, with 11 bases in the middle.

The sequence was collected from a man aged 45-60 years with Graves' hyperthyroidism. This sequence joins TRBV6-5 and TRBJ2-3; TRBD2 might be the D (6 bases). Sequencing used blood. The CDR3, as DNA: TGTGCCAGCAGTTCTCGACTAGGAAGCACAGATACGCAGTATTTT. This translates into CASSSRLGSTDTQYF.